These 4 T cell receptor beta chains share one sample of origin, sequenced in a study of OX40 agonist ivuxolimab in advanced cancers. Profiled with immunoSEQ multiplex PCR; TCRdb holds only in-frame clones, not every one. This table holds around 13,000 clones, 70% to 75% found once. The sample in question was CD4+ or CD8+ T cells sorted from blood, obtained in a trial of the OX40 agonist ivuxolimab. These receptors were collected from an adult with an advanced solid tumor such as melanoma, head and neck, liver or kidney cancer.

The V gene is TRBV4-1, the J gene TRBJ2-7, with 7 bases lining up with TRBD1. The V segment lost 4 bases and the J segment 0 bases; nucleotides outside the gene matches: 9. Germline V gene data show CDR1 as MGHRA and CDR2 as YSYEKL. This CDR3 contains 16 residues. The CDR3 nucleotides are TGCGCCAGCAGCCTAACAGGGGACGGCCTCTCCTACGAGCAGTACTTC. This codes for CASSLTGDGLSYEQYF.

The chain combines TRBV30 with TRBJ2-3, with TRBD2 identical over 9 bases. This CDR3 spans 13 amino acids. Trimming cost V 4 bases and J 6 bases; bases outside gene matches: 5. Germline V gene data show CDR1 as GTSNPN and CDR2 as SVGIG (reference sequence). DNA for the CDR3: TGTGCCTGGATGCGGGGGGGCCCCGATACGCAGTATTTT. Amino acid sequence: CAWMRGGPDTQYF.

The chain joins TRBV19 to TRBJ2-3; no definite D call. Trimming cost V 1 base and J 0 bases, with 8 bases left between them. The CDR3 consists of 15 residues. CDR1 is LNHDA and CDR2 is SQIVND in the germline V gene (reference sequence). The CDR3 loop is CASSIAGRSTDTQYF. The CDR3 DNA reads TGTGCCAGTAGTATAGCGGGCAGGAGCACAGATACGCAGTATTTT.

The gene calls are TRBV27 and TRBJ1-1; no firm D call. Trimming took 8 bases from V and 3 from J, leaving 4 bases between them. Germline-derived CDR1 and CDR2 are MNHEY and SMNVEV (reference sequence). The CDR3 is 10 residues long. The CDR3 sequence is CASGHTEAFF. CDR3 sequence (DNA): TGTGCCAGCGGGCACACTGAAGCTTTCTTT.